The clone carrying this T cell receptor (beta chain) has ten or more counts. Its target is not known. Aged 18 to 65, the patients had hyperthyroidism that was newly diagnosed and had lasted under 2 months. The PBMCs were taken from less than 11 ml of fresh peripheral blood. RNA transcripts gave rise to amplified TCR beta CDR3 regions. Initially, a first-round RT-PCR of the TCR CDR3 employed the HTBI primer set. From the multiplex PCR reads, TCRdb called clonotypes with MiXCR, one entry per CDR3 protein. Of more than 300,000 distinct CDR3 sequences in the sample, about 14% are singletons; the top ten hold approximately 11%. The data were taken from a study of T cells in Graves' hyperthyroidism and ophthalmopathy. Across the study: Upon initial diagnosis and before any treatment, peripheral blood was collected.

Regarding the study as a whole: Model predictions of ophthalmopathy came a median around 6.5 months before onset.

The CDR3 sequence is 12 residues long. CDR1 and CDR2 (germline): MNHEY, SVGEGT. The V end lost 0 bases, the J end lost 7 bases, and 6 bases lay between the germline ends. The source of this sequence is a woman aged 55-69 years with Graves' hyperthyroidism. The chain employs TRBV6-2 or TRBV6-3 and TRBJ2-5; no firm D call. Sequencing input: blood. The CDR3 DNA follows: TGTGCCAGCAGTTACTCCGTAATGACCCAGTACTTC. This encodes CASSYSVMTQYF.